The source of this TCR beta chain is a study of cytomegalovirus exposure and HLA in healthy donors. Study-level findings and limits: An observed cluster of highly shared sequence variants was recorded as a likely sequencing artifact. The majority of TCR sequences were rare, yet some public TCRs appeared in many donors.

PCR was performed using 60 Vbeta and 13 Jbeta primers. Libraries were prepared by immunoSEQ multiplex PCR; TCRdb keeps only in-frame clonotypes and omits some of them. The sample has 160,000 or so clones; around 80% are singletons. This clone was seen a single time. What it binds is unknown. From germline, CDR1 is SGDLS and CDR2 YYNGEE. The CDR3 length is 14 residues. Trimming left V 5 bases short and J 6 bases short, with 18 bases between. The clonotype comes from a woman between 18 and 30 years old in good health and CMV-seronegative. The rearrangement links TRBV9 to TRBJ2-7; D may be TRBD1 (5 bases). The sequenced sample was PBMCs. CDR3 loop: CASSPRKGLSEQYF. DNA of the CDR3: TGTGCCAGCAGTCCTCGCAAGGGGTTGAGCGAGCAGTACTTC.